What follows are 2 T cell receptor beta chains derived from one specimen sequenced in a study of shared clonotypes between healthy human individuals. Clones were sequenced by immunoSEQ multiplex PCR, and TCRdb holds only the in-frame ones, with some missing. Among hundreds of thousands of clones listed, about 96% were seen once. It was CD45RO-negative cells, positively selected for CCR7, that made up naive CD8 cells, with terminally differentiated effector memory CD45RA+ cells excluded. Sample: naive CD8+ T cells sorted from blood. The receptor set was obtained from a woman in her twenties or thirties in good health.

This chain connects TRBV6-1 to TRBJ1-1; no reliable D call. Germline values: CDR1 MNHNS, CDR2 SASEGT. The CDR3 is made up of 15 amino acids. Trimming cost V 2 bases and J 2 bases, with 12 bases left between them. CDR3 loop: CASSEWALANTEAFF. The DNA for the CDR3 is TGTGCCAGCAGTGAATGGGCCCTAGCCAACACTGAAGCTTTCTTT.

The gene calls are TRBV4-1 and TRBJ1-5, with D perhaps TRBD1 (6 bases). Germline CDR1 MGHRA, CDR2 YSYEKL. The CDR3 extends over 14 amino acids. Trimming took 1 base from V and 6 from J, leaving 10 bases between them. CDR3 DNA sequence: TGCGCCAGCAGCCAAGTCAGGGGTGTTCAGCCCCAGCATTTT. Its translation: CASSQVRGVQPQHF.